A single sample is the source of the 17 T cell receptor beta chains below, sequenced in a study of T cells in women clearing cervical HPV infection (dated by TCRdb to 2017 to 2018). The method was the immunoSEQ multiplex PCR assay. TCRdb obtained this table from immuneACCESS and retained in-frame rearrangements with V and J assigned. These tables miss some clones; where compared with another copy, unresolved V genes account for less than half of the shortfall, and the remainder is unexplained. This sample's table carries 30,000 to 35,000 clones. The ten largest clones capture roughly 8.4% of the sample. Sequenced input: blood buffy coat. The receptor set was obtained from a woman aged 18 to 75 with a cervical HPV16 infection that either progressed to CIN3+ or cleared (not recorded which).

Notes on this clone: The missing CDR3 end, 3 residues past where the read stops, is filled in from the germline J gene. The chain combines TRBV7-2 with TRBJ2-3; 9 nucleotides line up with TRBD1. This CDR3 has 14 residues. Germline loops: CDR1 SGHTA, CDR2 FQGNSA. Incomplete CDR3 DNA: TGTGCCAGCAGCCCGGGACAGGGTGCTCAGCCG. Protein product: CASSPGQGAQP. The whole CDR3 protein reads CASSPGQGAQPQYF.

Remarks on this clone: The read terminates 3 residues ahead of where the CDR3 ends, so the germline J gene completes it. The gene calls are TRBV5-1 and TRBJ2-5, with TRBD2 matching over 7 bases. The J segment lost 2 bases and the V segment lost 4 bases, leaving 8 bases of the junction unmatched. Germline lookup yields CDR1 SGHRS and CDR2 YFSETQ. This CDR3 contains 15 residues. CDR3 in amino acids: CASSLWRGYQETQYF. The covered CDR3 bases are TGCGCCAGCAGCCTTTGGCGGGGGTATCAAGAGACC. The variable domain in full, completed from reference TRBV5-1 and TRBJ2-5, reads KAGVTQTPRYLIKTRGQQVTLSCSPISGHRSVSWYQQTPGQGLQFLFEYFSETQRNKGNFPGRFSGRQFSNSRSEMNVSTLELGDSALYLCASSLWRGYQETQYFGPGTRLLVL.

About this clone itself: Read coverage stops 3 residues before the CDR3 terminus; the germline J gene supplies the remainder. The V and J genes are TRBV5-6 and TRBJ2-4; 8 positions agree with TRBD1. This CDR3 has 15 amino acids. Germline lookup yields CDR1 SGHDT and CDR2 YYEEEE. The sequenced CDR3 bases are TGTGCCAGCAGCTTGTACGCAGGGGGCAGATCTGGT. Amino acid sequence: CASSLYAGGRSG. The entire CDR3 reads CASSLYAGGRSGQYF. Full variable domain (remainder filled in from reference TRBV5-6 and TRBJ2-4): DAGVTQSPTHLIKTRGQQVTLRCSPKSGHDTVSWYQQALGQGPQFIFQYYEEEERQRGNFPDRFSGHQFPNYSSELNVNALLLGDSALYLCASSLYAGGRSGQYFGAGTRLSVL.

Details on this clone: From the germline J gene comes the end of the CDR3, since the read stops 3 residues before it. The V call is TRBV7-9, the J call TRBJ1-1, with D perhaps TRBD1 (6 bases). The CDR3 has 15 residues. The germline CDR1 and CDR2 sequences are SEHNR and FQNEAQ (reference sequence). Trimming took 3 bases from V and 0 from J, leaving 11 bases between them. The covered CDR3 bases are TGTGCCAGCAGCTTGGGGGGGCGTGTGAACACTGAA. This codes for CASSLGGRVNTE. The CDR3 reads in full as CASSLGGRVNTEAFF.

Partial CDR3 DNA: TGTGCCAGCTCACCAGAGAACGGGGTCAATGAG. The encoded protein is CASSPENGVNE. The full-length CDR3 reads as CASSPENGVNEQFF. The genes are TRBV18 and TRBJ2-1; maybe TRBD2 (5 bases). Read coverage stops 3 residues before the CDR3 terminus; the germline J gene supplies the remainder. Trimming stripped 2 bases from V and 6 bases from J, with 11 bases between. This CDR3 spans 14 amino acids. The germline CDR1 and CDR2 sequences are KGHSH and LQKENI.

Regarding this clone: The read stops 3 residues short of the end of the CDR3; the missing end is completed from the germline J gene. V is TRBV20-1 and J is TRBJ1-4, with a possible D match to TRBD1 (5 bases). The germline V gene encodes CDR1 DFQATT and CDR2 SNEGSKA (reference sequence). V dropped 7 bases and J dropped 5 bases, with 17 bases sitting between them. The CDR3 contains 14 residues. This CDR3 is CSVPGGFGNEKLFF. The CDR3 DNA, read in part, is TGCAGTGTCCCGGGGGGGTTTGGAAATGAAAAA.

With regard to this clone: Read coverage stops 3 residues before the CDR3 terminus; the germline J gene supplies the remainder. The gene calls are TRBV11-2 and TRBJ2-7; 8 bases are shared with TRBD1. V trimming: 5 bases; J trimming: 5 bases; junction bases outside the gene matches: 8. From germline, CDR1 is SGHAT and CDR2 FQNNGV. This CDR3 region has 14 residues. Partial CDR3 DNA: TGTGCCAGCAGCCGCGGGCGGGACAGGAACGAG. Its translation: CASSRGRDRNE. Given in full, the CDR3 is CASSRGRDRNEQYF.

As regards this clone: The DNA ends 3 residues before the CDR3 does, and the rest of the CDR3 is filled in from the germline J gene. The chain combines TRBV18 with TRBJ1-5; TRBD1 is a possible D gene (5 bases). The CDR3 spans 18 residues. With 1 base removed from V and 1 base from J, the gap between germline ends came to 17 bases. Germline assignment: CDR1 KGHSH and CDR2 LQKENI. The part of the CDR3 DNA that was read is TGTGCCAGCTCACCACGACAGTGGGTATCGAGAAGCAATCAGCCC. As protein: CASSPRQWVSRSNQP. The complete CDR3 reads CASSPRQWVSRSNQPQHF.

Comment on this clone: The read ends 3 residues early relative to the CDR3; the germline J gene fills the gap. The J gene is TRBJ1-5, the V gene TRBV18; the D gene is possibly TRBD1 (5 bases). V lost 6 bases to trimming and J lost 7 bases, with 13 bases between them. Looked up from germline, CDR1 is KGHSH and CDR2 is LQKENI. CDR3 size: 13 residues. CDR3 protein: CASSPDRRQPQHF. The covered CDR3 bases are TGTGCCAGCTCCCCCGACAGAAGGCAGCCC.

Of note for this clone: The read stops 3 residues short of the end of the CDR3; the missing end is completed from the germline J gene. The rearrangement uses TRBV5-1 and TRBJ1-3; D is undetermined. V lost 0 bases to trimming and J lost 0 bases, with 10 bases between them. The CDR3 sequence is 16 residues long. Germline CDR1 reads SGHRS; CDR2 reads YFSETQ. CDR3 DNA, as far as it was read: TGCGCCAGCAGCTTGGACAGTTTGGGCTCTGGAAACACC. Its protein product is CASSLDSLGSGNT. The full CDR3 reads CASSLDSLGSGNTIYF.

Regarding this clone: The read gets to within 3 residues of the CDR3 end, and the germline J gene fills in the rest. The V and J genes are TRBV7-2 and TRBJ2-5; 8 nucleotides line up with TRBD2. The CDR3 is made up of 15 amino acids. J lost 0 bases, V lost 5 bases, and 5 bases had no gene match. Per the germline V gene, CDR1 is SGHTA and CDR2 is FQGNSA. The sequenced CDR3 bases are TGTGCCAGCAGCCATAGACTAGCGTACCAAGAGACC. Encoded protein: CASSHRLAYQET. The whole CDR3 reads CASSHRLAYQETQYF.

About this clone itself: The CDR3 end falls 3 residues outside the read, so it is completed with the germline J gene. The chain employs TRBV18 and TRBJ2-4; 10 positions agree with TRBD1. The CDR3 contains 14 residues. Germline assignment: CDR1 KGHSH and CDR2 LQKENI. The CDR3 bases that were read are TGTGCCAGCTCACCTGGACAGGGGGTCTATGGT. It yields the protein CASSPGQGVYG. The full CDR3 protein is CASSPGQGVYGQYF.

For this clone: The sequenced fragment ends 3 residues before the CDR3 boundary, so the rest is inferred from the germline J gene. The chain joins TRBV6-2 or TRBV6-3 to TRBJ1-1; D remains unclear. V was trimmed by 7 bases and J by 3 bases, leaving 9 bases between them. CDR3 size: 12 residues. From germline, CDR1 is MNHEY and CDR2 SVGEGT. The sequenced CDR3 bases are TGTGCCAGCACCGGGGATTACACTGAA. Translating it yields CASTGDYTE. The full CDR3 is CASTGDYTEAFF.

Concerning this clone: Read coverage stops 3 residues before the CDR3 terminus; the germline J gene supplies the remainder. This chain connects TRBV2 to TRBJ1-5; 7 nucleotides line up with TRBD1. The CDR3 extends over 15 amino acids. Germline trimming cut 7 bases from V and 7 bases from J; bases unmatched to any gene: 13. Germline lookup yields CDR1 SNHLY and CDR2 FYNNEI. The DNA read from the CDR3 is TGTGCCAGCACCCCTCAGGGGGGATTTTGGCAGCCC. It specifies CASTPQGGFWQP. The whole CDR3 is CASTPQGGFWQPQHF.

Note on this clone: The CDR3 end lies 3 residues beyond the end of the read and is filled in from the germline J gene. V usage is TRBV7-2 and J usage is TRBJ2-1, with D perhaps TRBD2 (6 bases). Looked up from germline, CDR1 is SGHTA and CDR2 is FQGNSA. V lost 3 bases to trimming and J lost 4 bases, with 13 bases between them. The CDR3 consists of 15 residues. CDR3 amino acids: CASSFISGDYNEQFF. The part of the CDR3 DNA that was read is TGTGCCAGCAGCTTTATTTCGGGGGATTACAATGAG.

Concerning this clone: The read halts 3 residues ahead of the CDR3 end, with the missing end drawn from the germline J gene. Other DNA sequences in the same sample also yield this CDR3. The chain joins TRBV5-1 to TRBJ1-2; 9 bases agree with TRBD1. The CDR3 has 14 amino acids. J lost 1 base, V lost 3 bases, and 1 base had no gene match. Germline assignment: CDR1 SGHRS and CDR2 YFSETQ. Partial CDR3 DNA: TGCGCCAGCAGCTCGGGACAGGGTAACTATGGC. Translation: CASSSGQGNYG. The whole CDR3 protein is CASSSGQGNYGYTF.

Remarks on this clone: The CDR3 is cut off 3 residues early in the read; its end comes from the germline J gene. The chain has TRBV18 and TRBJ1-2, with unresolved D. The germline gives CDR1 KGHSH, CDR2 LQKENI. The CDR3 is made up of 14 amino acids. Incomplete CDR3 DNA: TGTGCCAGCTCACCACCGGTCAACCACAAAGAC. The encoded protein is CASSPPVNHKD. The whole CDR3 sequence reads CASSPPVNHKDYTF. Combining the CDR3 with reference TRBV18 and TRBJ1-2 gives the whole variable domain NAGVMQNPRHLVRRRGQEARLRCSPMKGHSHVYWYRQLPEEGLKFMVYLQKENIIDESGMPKERFSAEFPKEGPSILRIQQVVRGDSAAYFCASSPPVNHKDYTFGSGTRLTVV.